The rows below give T cell receptor beta chains drawn from one sample of a study of CD8 T cells in ankylosing spondylitis. TCRdb recomputed calls from the 5' RACE reads with MiXCR, one row per CDR3 protein. Of 25,000 to 35,000 distinct CDR3 sequences detected, 11% to 15% appear once; the ten largest clones hold around a third. Specimen: blood. The origin of the receptors is a male donor with ankylosing spondylitis or in good health (not recorded which). CDR3s include the opening cysteine and the closing phenylalanine or tryptophan. Fields, in order: V gene, clone size, D gene, J gene, CDR3 DNA, CDR3 protein. D genes are given only for firm matches. Expanded clones get a size class; other rows say once, few or many, or leave the size out.

TRBV12-3/TRBV12-4	few	-	TRBJ1-4	TGTGCCAGCAGTTTCGGCGCAACTAATGAAAAACTGTTTTTT	CASSFGATNEKLFF
TRBV7-9	few	-	TRBJ2-3	TGTGCCAGCAGCTTCACTGTTAGCACAGATACGCAGTATTTT	CASSFTVSTDTQYF
TRBV7-2	few	TRBD1	TRBJ2-1	TGTGCCAGCAGCATACGCCGGACAGGTAGCTCCTACAATGAGCAGTTCTTC	CASSIRRTGSSYNEQFF
TRBV20-1	-	-	TRBJ2-5	TGCAGTGCTAGAGAGACCGAAAACCCTTGGGAGACCCAGTACTTC	CSARETENPWETQYF
TRBV12-3/TRBV12-4	few	-	TRBJ2-3	TGTGCCAGCAGTTTTCATTCCCGCACAGATACGCAGTATTTT	CASSFHSRTDTQYF
TRBV5-1	-	TRBD1	TRBJ2-7	TGCGCCAGCAGCTTCTCGCAGGGGGTAATCGAGCAGTACTTC	CASSFSQGVIEQYF
TRBV20-1	few	-	TRBJ2-1	TGCAGTGCCCTGGGGGACTCCTACAATGAGCAGTTCTTC	CSALGDSYNEQFF
TRBV7-2	-	-	TRBJ2-2	TGTGCCAGCAGCCTGAGACGAACCGGGGAGCTGTTTTTT	CASSLRRTGELFF
TRBV6-2/TRBV6-3	-	-	TRBJ1-5	TGTGCCAGCAGTGCCCTACAGGACAATCAGCCCCAGCATTTT	CASSALQDNQPQHF
TRBV7-9	-	-	TRBJ2-7	TGTGCCAGCAGCTTACTGGTTGGAGAGCAGTACTTC	CASSLLVGEQYF
TRBV14	few	-	TRBJ2-2	TGTGCCAGCAGCCAAGTACACAGAGGGGCCGGGGAGCTGTTTTTT	CASSQVHRGAGELFF
TRBV28	few	-	TRBJ2-5	TGTGCCAGCAGTTCGTCCGGGACCCTTCTTTGGTACCAAGAGACCCAGTACTTC	CASSSSGTLLWYQETQYF
TRBV7-8	few	-	TRBJ1-5	TGTGCCAGCAGCTTAGTTATGGGGAATCAGCCCCAGCATTTT	CASSLVMGNQPQHF
TRBV27	few	TRBD2	TRBJ2-1	TGTGCCAGCAGTTCGGCGGGGGGCAGGAGTTCCTACAATGAGCAGTTCTTC	CASSSAGGRSSYNEQFF
TRBV7-2	few	TRBD2	TRBJ2-2	TGTGCCAGCAGGACTAGCGGGGGGGCCAACACCGGGGAGCTGTTTTTT	CASRTSGGANTGELFF
TRBV3-1	few	-	TRBJ1-1	TGTGCCAGCAGCCAAGATGTTTACAGCCTTAAAATGAACACTGAAGCTTTCTTT	CASSQDVYSLKMNTEAFF
TRBV20-1	few	-	TRBJ2-2	TGCAGTGCTAGCGGGGTTCCGGACACCGGGGAGCTGTTTTTT	CSASGVPDTGELFF
TRBV5-1	once	-	TRBJ2-1	TGCGCCAGCGGGGGGCTCCCAGGGAGTGAGCAGTTCTTC	CASGGLPGSEQFF
TRBV5-1	few	-	TRBJ2-7	TGCGCCAGCAGCTTCATGGGCACAGTGGAGCAGTACTTC	CASSFMGTVEQYF
TRBV2	-	TRBD1	TRBJ2-3	TGTGCCAGCAGTGAACAGACCGGGACAGGGCGCCATACGCAGTATTTT	CASSEQTGTGRHTQYF
TRBV20-1	few	-	TRBJ1-1	TGCAGTGCCGCCCGGGGCACTGAAGCTTTCTTT	CSAARGTEAFF
TRBV20-1	-	TRBD2	TRBJ2-2	TGCAGTGCTGGAGCGGGAGGCCCCACCGGGGAGCTGTTTTTT	CSAGAGGPTGELFF
TRBV5-1	-	TRBD1	TRBJ2-4	TGCGCCAGCAGCTCTTCCGGGACAGGGACGAACATTCAGTACTTC	CASSSSGTGTNIQYF
TRBV6-2/TRBV6-3	-	-	TRBJ2-1	TGTGCCAGCAGTTACGTCCAGGGCCCAAGCAATGAGCAGTTCTTC	CASSYVQGPSNEQFF
TRBV25-1	many	-	TRBJ2-3	TGTGCCAGCAGTAAAACCGGGACTTCTAGCACAGATACGCAGTATTTT	CASSKTGTSSTDTQYF
TRBV20-1	-	TRBD2	TRBJ2-2	TGCAGTGCTAGAGATAGCGGGATGAACACCGGGGAGCTGTTTTTT	CSARDSGMNTGELFF
TRBV4-3	few	TRBD1	TRBJ2-3	TGCGCCAGCAGCCAACGACAGGGGCTTGGGACAGATACGCAGTATTTT	CASSQRQGLGTDTQYF
TRBV7-2	many	TRBD1	TRBJ2-3	TGTGCCAGCAGCGTCCTGCGGACAGGGCCCACAGATACGCAGTATTTT	CASSVLRTGPTDTQYF
TRBV27	-	-	TRBJ2-2	TGTGCCAGCAGACAGGGGAACACCGGGGAGCTGTTTTTT	CASRQGNTGELFF
TRBV13	-	TRBD1	TRBJ2-2	TGTGCCAGCAGCTTGGGACAGGGGAGGACCGGGGAGCTGTTTTTT	CASSLGQGRTGELFF
TRBV27	once	-	TRBJ2-5	TGTGCCAGCAGTCCCCGAGTCCAAGAGACCCAGTACTTC	CASSPRVQETQYF
TRBV7-9	few	-	TRBJ2-3	TGTGCCAGCAGCACCAGGGGTGAGCCAGATACGCAGTATTTT	CASSTRGEPDTQYF
TRBV2	-	-	TRBJ1-1	TGTGCCAGCAGTTTTGGGACACCTACTGAAGCTTTCTTT	CASSFGTPTEAFF
TRBV5-1	once	-	TRBJ2-2	TGCGCCAGCAAATCAGGACGGTCCGTTGACACCGGGGAGCTGTTTTTT	CASKSGRSVDTGELFF
TRBV28	few	-	TRBJ1-1	TGTGCCAGCAGTTCACCTAGGACAGATGAAGCTTTCTTT	CASSSPRTDEAFF
TRBV4-2	-	-	TRBJ2-2	TGTGCCAGCAGCCAAGGACAGCCCAAGGGTACCGGGGAGCTGTTTTTT	CASSQGQPKGTGELFF
TRBV29-1	-	-	TRBJ2-7	TGCAGCGTCAGGACCGGTACCTACGAGCAGTACTTC	CSVRTGTYEQYF
TRBV5-1	-	-	TRBJ2-1	TGCGCCAGCAGCCTCGACGGGACTTCCTACAATGAGCAGTTCTTC	CASSLDGTSYNEQFF
TRBV11-2	few	-	TRBJ1-1	TGTGCCAGCAGCCAATGGAGTTCCAACACTGAAGCTTTCTTT	CASSQWSSNTEAFF
TRBV28	few	TRBD1	TRBJ1-2	TGTGCCAGCAGGACCCCACAGGGGGTAGACTATGGCTACACCTTC	CASRTPQGVDYGYTF
TRBV6-2/TRBV6-3	few	-	TRBJ1-2	TGTGCCAGCAGCTCGGACCCAGTCTATGGCTACACCTTC	CASSSDPVYGYTF